This entry lists 30 T cell receptor beta chains sequenced from one sample in a study of Graves' ophthalmopathy and Graves' hyperthyroidism. Scientists amplified the TCR beta CDR3 regions from RNA transcripts. HTBI primers served in a first-round RT-PCR, which a second-round multiplex PCR followed. Using its own MiXCR run on the multiplex PCR reads, TCRdb lists one record per CDR3 protein. The profile shows 580,000 or so distinct CDR3 sequences, approximately 35% of them singletons. What was sequenced was peripheral blood or thyroid tissue (not recorded which). Receptor source: an adult man with Graves' hyperthyroidism.

The chain joins TRBV7-2 to TRBJ2-3; D is undetermined. Germline values: CDR1 SGHTA, CDR2 FQGNSA. This CDR3 spans 14 amino acids. V was trimmed by 4 bases and J by 2 bases, leaving 10 bases between them. As DNA, the CDR3 is TGTGCCAGCAGCTGGGTTGAAGACACAGATACGCAGTATTTT. It encodes CASSWVEDTDTQYF.

The V call is TRBV20-1, the J call TRBJ1-4, with D tentatively TRBD1 (6 bases). Per the germline V gene, CDR1 is DFQATT and CDR2 is SNEGSKA (reference sequence). Trimming cost V 3 bases and J 3 bases, with 14 bases left between them. The CDR3 runs to 15 residues. The CDR3 DNA is TGCAGTGCTAGTCCTCCGGGACACTCTAATGAAAAACTGTTTTTT. This codes for CSASPPGHSNEKLFF.

This clonotype was counted a few times. The chain couples TRBV4-1 to TRBJ2-7; TRBD2 agrees at 11 bases. V shed 5 bases and J 6 bases; nucleotides not matched to a gene: 12. The CDR3 length is 16 residues. Germline V CDR1 and CDR2: MGHRA, YSYEKL. CDR3 protein: CASSYSAGTSGGEQYF. As DNA, the CDR3 is TGCGCCAGCAGCTATTCCGCCGGGACTAGCGGAGGCGAGCAGTACTTC.

This clonotype came up many times. This chain connects TRBV10-3 to TRBJ1-2; 7 nucleotides align to TRBD1. The CDR3 runs 12 residues. Germline V lookup: CDR1 ENHRY, CDR2 SYGVKD. CDR3 in DNA: TGTGCGACCACCGACAGGGACTATGGCTACACCTTC. Translating gives CATTDRDYGYTF.

This rearrangement joins TRBV29-1 to TRBJ1-3, with D unresolved. Germline CDR1 and CDR2: SQVTM and ANQGSEA. Trimming took 7 bases from V and 7 from J, leaving 11 bases between them. The CDR3 consists of 11 residues. CDR3 amino acids: CSGVVWNTIYF. CDR3 in DNA: TGCAGCGGGGTTGTTTGGAACACCATATATTTT.

This clonotype was seen a single time. The chain is built from TRBV5-1 and TRBJ2-3; the match to TRBD1 covers 9 bases. Looked up from germline, CDR1 is SGHRS and CDR2 is YFSETQ. V was clipped by 0 bases and J by 13 bases; unmatched bases: 12. This CDR3 comprises 15 residues. The CDR3 sequence is CASSLETGGNIDKYF. The CDR3, as DNA: TGCGCCAGCAGCTTGGAGACAGGGGGAAATATTGACAAGTATTTT.

As for this clonotype: A much larger clone lies a single base off, so this may be a read error. The V and J genes are TRBV24-1 and TRBJ1-5, with a possible D match to TRBD1 (5 bases). CDR1 KGHDR and CDR2 SFDVKD come from the germline V gene. The length of the CDR3 is 14 residues. The CDR3 sequence is CATGEARVDQPQHF. The CDR3 DNA reads TGTGCCACCGGTGAGGCCAGGGTTGACCAGCCCCAGCATTTT.

The chain has TRBV7-9 and TRBJ2-7; 8 bases line up with TRBD1. The CDR3 is 19 residues long. Germline V gives CDR1 SEHNR, CDR2 FQNEAQ (reference sequence). With V trimmed by 1 base and J by 3 bases, 17 bases remained unmatched. CDR3 region: CASSLDESLGTGGFYEQYF. CDR3 bases: TGTGCCAGCAGCTTAGATGAGAGTTTAGGGACAGGTGGCTTCTACGAGCAGTACTTC.

This clonotype occurred once. V and J are TRBV24-1 and TRBJ2-5, with 11 positions matching TRBD1. The tail of the sequence fits TRBJ2-1 better, so the J call may be wrong. In germline, CDR1 is KGHDR, CDR2 SFDVKD. The CDR3 length is 16 residues. The CDR3 here is CATSDWSGTGGNEQFF. DNA for the CDR3: TGTGCCACCAGTGATTGGTCGGGGACAGGGGGGAATGAGCAGTTCTTC.

This clonotype came up a few times. The J gene is TRBJ1-5, the V gene TRBV20-1, with a tentative D call TRBD1 (6 bases). CDR3 length: 17 residues. CDR1 DFQATT and CDR2 SNEGSKA come from the germline V gene (reference sequence). Between the trimmed V and J ends, which lost 1 base and 2 bases, there was a span of 18 bases. For the CDR3, the DNA is TGCAGTGCTAGAGTGGGGGGGCTCGGTGATGGCAATCAGCCCCAGCATTTT. Translating it yields CSARVGGLGDGNQPQHF.

The chain has TRBV7-9 and TRBJ2-2; 9 positions match TRBD1. Germline CDR1 SEHNR, CDR2 FQNEAQ (reference sequence). The V segment lost 3 bases and the J segment 4 bases; nucleotides outside the gene matches: 3. The CDR3 totals 15 residues. CDR3 DNA sequence: TGTGCCAGCAGCTTCCGGGACAGGGCCACCGGGGAGCTGTTTTTT. Its protein is CASSFRDRATGELFF.

V gene TRBV20-1 combines with J gene TRBJ1-1; 10 bases fit TRBD1. The germline gives CDR1 DFQATT, CDR2 SNEGSKA (reference sequence). J lost 10 bases, V lost 6 bases, and 8 bases had no gene match. This CDR3 comprises 12 residues. DNA for the CDR3: TGCAGTGCAGAACCTAGGGACAGGGGAGCTTTCTTT. Its translation: CSAEPRDRGAFF.

This clonotype was picked up many times. This rearrangement joins TRBV7-6 to TRBJ1-2; a weak D match, TRBD1 (5 bases). Germline CDR1 and CDR2: SGHVS and FNYEAQ. This CDR3 is 17 amino acids long. Between the trimmed V and J ends, which lost 1 base and 1 base, there was a span of 16 bases. Written as DNA, the CDR3 is TGTGCCAGCAGCTTAGATGTGGGACGCCGAATTAACTATGGCTACACCTTC. Translation gives CASSLDVGRRINYGYTF. Full variable domain (rest looked up from reference TRBV7-6 and TRBJ1-2): GAGVSQSPRYKVTKRGQDVALRCDPISGHVSLYWYRQALGQGPEFLTYFNYEAQQDKSGLPNDRFSAERPEGSISTLTIQRTEQRDSAMYRCASSLDVGRRINYGYTFGSGTRLTVV.

This clonotype has a handful of counts. This likely comes from a read error, as the CDR3 has no conserved phenylalanine or tryptophan at its end. The chain links TRBV20-1 to TRBJ1-1; 12 nucleotides align to TRBD1. The ends lost 6 bases at V and 3 bases at J; junction bases unmatched: 2. There are 13 residues in the CDR3. Germline V gene lookup returns CDR1 DFQATT and CDR2 SNEGSKA (reference sequence). The CDR3 is CSAGTGGYTEAFL. CDR3 sequence (DNA): TGCAGTGCCGGGACAGGGGGCTACACTGAAGCTTTCCTT.

The gene calls are TRBV29-1 and TRBJ2-7, with 11 bases lining up with TRBD2. V was clipped by 5 bases and J by 5 bases; unmatched bases: 2. The CDR3 extends over 12 amino acids. Germline V CDR1 and CDR2: SQVTM, ANQGSEA. The CDR3 sequence: CSVIAGGDEQYF. CDR3 bases: TGCAGCGTTATAGCGGGGGGGGACGAGCAGTACTTC.

This clonotype was picked up many times. The rearrangement uses TRBV29-1 and TRBJ2-7; D is unresolved. V was trimmed by 5 bases and J by 2 bases, leaving 16 bases between them. The V gene's germline CDR1 is SQVTM and CDR2 ANQGSEA. The CDR3 has 14 amino acids. CDR3 nucleotides: TGCAGCGTTCGACCTATCGACCGAACCTACGAGCAGTACTTC. Protein product: CSVRPIDRTYEQYF.

This clonotype was seen at least ten times. The chain carries TRBV15 and TRBJ1-5, with D perhaps matching TRBD1 (5 bases). V lost 8 bases, J lost 1 base, and 9 bases lay in between. This CDR3 is 13 amino acids long. Per the germline V gene, CDR1 is LNHNV and CDR2 is YYDKDF (reference sequence). The CDR3 reads CATSGGSNQPQHF. The DNA of the CDR3 is TGTGCCACCTCTGGGGGAAGCAATCAGCCCCAGCATTTT. The full variable domain, completed using reference TRBV15 and TRBJ1-5, is DAMVIQNPRYQVTQFGKPVTLSCSQTLNHNVMYWYQQKSSQAPKLLFHYYDKDFNNEADTPDNFQSRRPNTSFCFLDIRSPGLGDTAMYLCATSGGSNQPQHFGDGTRLSIL.

In its sample, this clonotype was seen many times. The gene calls are TRBV7-9 and TRBJ2-7; D may be TRBD1 (6 bases). From germline, CDR1 is SEHNR and CDR2 FQNEAQ (reference sequence). Deletions cut 2 bases from V and 6 bases from J, with 11 bases between. The CDR3 totals 13 residues. The CDR3 protein is CASSLTGSGEQYF. In DNA, the CDR3 is TGTGCCAGCAGCTTAACAGGGAGCGGCGAGCAGTACTTC.

The chain joins TRBV20-1 to TRBJ2-1, with 13 bases that match TRBD2. The germline CDR1 and CDR2 sequences are DFQATT and SNEGSKA (reference sequence). The CDR3 contains 16 residues. The ends lost 3 bases at V and 9 bases at J; junction bases unmatched: 11. In DNA form, the CDR3 reads TGCAGTGCTAGGCAAAGGACTAGCGGGGGTAGTGGTGAGCAGTTCTTC. Its protein is CSARQRTSGGSGEQFF.

This clonotype was recorded a few times. The genes are TRBV10-3 and TRBJ1-5; D is perhaps TRBD1 (5 bases). Germline V CDR1 and CDR2: ENHRY, SYGVKD. V was pared by 2 bases and J by 6 bases, with 5 bases between. This CDR3 region has 12 residues. This CDR3 is CAISEGAQPQHF. Written as DNA, the CDR3 is TGTGCCATCAGTGAGGGGGCTCAGCCCCAGCATTTT.

This clonotype has a count of ten or more. The rearrangement links TRBV7-9 to TRBJ1-1; unclear D gene. V dropped 1 base and J dropped 8 bases, with 11 bases sitting between them. Germline-derived CDR1 and CDR2 are SEHNR and FQNEAQ (reference sequence). The CDR3 spans 13 residues. CDR3 DNA sequence: TGTGCCAGCAGCTTAGTTACTGGGATGGAAGCTTTCTTT. This encodes CASSLVTGMEAFF.

A word on this clonotype: The limits of the CDR3 on the DNA are not certain, so only TCRdb's listed CDR3 is given. This rearrangement joins TRBV11-2 to TRBJ2-5; TRBD2 is the table's D call, not checked against the DNA. CDR1 is SGHAT and CDR2 is FQNNGV in the germline V gene. The CDR3 region is 20 residues in length, termini included. The chain's CDR3 is CASSIYLCSVEGLLVETQCF.

This clonotype was seen repeatedly, ten times or more. The gene calls are TRBV6-5 and TRBJ2-7; 10 positions agree with TRBD2. There are 15 residues in the CDR3. The germline gives CDR1 MNHEY, CDR2 SVGAGI. V lost 6 bases, J lost 2 bases, and 7 bases stayed unmatched. CDR3 nucleotides: TGTGCCAGCAGCCCCTGGACTAGCGGCACCTACGAGCAGTACTTC. Translated: CASSPWTSGTYEQYF.

This clonotype was recorded a few times. The chain recombines TRBV15 with TRBJ2-3, with D perhaps matching TRBD1 or TRBD2 (6 bases each). This CDR3 region has 18 residues. The V end was cut by 5 bases, the J end by 0 bases, with 21 bases between. Germline V gene sequence: CDR1 LNHNV, CDR2 YYDKDF (reference sequence). The CDR3 spells CATSGDIQAGFSTDTQYF. In nucleotides, the CDR3 is TGTGCCACCAGCGGGGACATACAGGCGGGGTTCAGCACAGATACGCAGTATTTT. The complete variable domain, with remaining parts taken from reference TRBV15 and TRBJ2-3, reads DAMVIQNPRYQVTQFGKPVTLSCSQTLNHNVMYWYQQKSSQAPKLLFHYYDKDFNNEADTPDNFQSRRPNTSFCFLDIRSPGLGDTAMYLCATSGDIQAGFSTDTQYFGPGTRLTVL.

V is TRBV12-3 or TRBV12-4 and J is TRBJ2-3; unclear D gene. V was pared by 6 bases and J by 6 bases, with 19 bases between. The CDR3 is 15 residues long. This CDR3 is CASSRTPDFWDTQYF. The CDR3 DNA reads TGTGCCAGCAGCAGAACCCCCGATTTCTGGGATACGCAGTATTTT.

Ten or more counts support this clonotype. The chain employs TRBV12-3 or TRBV12-4 and TRBJ2-2, with no clear D. The CDR3 runs 14 residues. The V and J ends lost 3 bases and 4 bases respectively, with 9 bases between them. The CDR3 protein is CASSFTQITGELFF. DNA for the CDR3: TGTGCCAGCAGTTTTACACAGATCACCGGGGAGCTGTTTTTT.

This clonotype was detected many times. The chain couples TRBV4-2 to TRBJ1-2; 11 positions agree with TRBD1. Trimming cost V 1 base and J 3 bases; bases outside gene matches: 4. The CDR3 runs 16 residues. Germline CDR1 and CDR2: LGHNA and YNFKEQ. CDR3 nucleotides: TGTGCCAGCAGCCAAGCCACGGGACAGGGGGACTATGGCTACACCTTC. Its translation: CASSQATGQGDYGYTF.

This clonotype occurred many times. V is TRBV29-1 and J is TRBJ1-4, with a weak D call TRBD1 (5 bases). V shed 3 bases and J shed 4 bases, with 9 bases lying between them. Germline V gene lookup returns CDR1 SQVTM and CDR2 ANQGSEA. The CDR3 runs to 13 residues. CDR3 coding DNA: TGCAGCGTTGACGACAGCAATAATGAAAAACTGTTTTTT. It encodes CSVDDSNNEKLFF.

This chain links TRBV7-9 with TRBJ1-2; no clear D. V was trimmed by 5 bases and J by 13 bases, leaving 14 bases between them. This CDR3 is 11 amino acids long. Germline CDR1 reads SEHNR; CDR2 reads FQNEAQ (reference sequence). The CDR3 sequence: CASSQAGAITF. In DNA, the CDR3 is TGTGCCAGCAGCCAAGCGGGAGCCATCACCTTC.

The rearrangement links TRBV7-2 to TRBJ2-1, with D unresolved. V dropped 0 bases and J dropped 6 bases, with 12 bases sitting between them. This CDR3 is built from 15 residues. CDR1 is SGHTA and CDR2 is FQGNSA in the germline V gene. CDR3 coding DNA: TGTGCCAGCAGCTTAGCGCTCACTCGAAGCAATGAGCAGTTCTTC. It codes for CASSLALTRSNEQFF.